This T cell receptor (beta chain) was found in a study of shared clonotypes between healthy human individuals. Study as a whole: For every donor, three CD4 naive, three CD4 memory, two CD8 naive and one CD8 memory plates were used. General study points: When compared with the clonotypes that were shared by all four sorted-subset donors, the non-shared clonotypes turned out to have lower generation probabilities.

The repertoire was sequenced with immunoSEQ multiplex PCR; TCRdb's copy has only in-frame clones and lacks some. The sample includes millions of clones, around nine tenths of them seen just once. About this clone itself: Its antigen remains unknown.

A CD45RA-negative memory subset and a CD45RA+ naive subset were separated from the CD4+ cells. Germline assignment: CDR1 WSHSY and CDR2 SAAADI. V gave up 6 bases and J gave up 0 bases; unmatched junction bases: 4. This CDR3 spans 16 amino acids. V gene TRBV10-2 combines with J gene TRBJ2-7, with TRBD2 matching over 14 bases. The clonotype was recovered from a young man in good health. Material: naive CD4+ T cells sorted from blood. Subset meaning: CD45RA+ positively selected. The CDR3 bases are TGCGCCAGCAGCGGACTAGCGGGAGGACCCTCCTACGAGCAGTACTTC. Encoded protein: CASSGLAGGPSYEQYF.